One and the same sample provided the 13 T cell receptor beta chains below, sequenced in a study of cytomegalovirus exposure and HLA in healthy donors. It was with 60 Vbeta and 13 Jbeta primers that the PCR ran. Only in-frame clones appear in the TCRdb table, and some are missing; sequencing was by immunoSEQ multiplex PCR. The sample contains around 85,000 clones, roughly 77% of which appear only once. Sequenced sample: PBMCs. The receptors originated from a man aged 25 to 40 in good health and CMV-seronegative.

The genes are TRBV5-5 and TRBJ2-5, with 9 bases lining up with TRBD2. Trimming removed 0 bases from V and 4 bases from J; junction bases left unmatched: 7. The CDR3 has 16 residues. Germline lookup yields CDR1 SGHKS and CDR2 YYEKEE (reference sequence). CDR3 DNA sequence: TGTGCCAGCAGCTTGGGTCTAGCGGGATCAATAGAGACCCAGTACTTC. Protein: CASSLGLAGSIETQYF.

The chain links TRBV19 to TRBJ1-6; 7 nucleotides align to TRBD1. The germline gives CDR1 LNHDA, CDR2 SQIVND (reference sequence). Trimming took 3 bases from V and 0 from J; bases not matched to a gene: 5. The length of the CDR3 is 17 residues. As DNA, the CDR3 is TGTGCCAGTAGTATTGGACAGGAGGCCTCCTATAATTCACCCCTCCACTTT. It codes for CASSIGQEASYNSPLHF.

The chain couples TRBV7-6 to TRBJ2-7; 10 positions match TRBD2. The CDR3 spans 15 residues. J gave up 3 bases and V 4 bases, and 6 bases lay outside the gene matches. Germline V CDR1 and CDR2: SGHVS, FNYEAQ. Here the CDR3 DNA reads TGTGCCAGCAGCTCTGAAGCTAGCGGGAGCTACGAGCAGTACTTC. The encoded protein is CASSSEASGSYEQYF.

J is TRBJ1-2 and V is TRBV6-1; TRBD1 might be the D (6 bases). Trimming shortened V by 6 bases and J by 0 bases, and 11 bases separated the two germline ends. Looked up from germline, CDR1 is MNHNS and CDR2 is SASEGT. The CDR3 sequence is 14 residues long. Here the CDR3 reads CASRTGLSNYGYTF. In nucleotides, the CDR3 is TGTGCCAGCAGGACAGGATTATCTAACTATGGCTACACCTTC.

V usage is TRBV30 and J usage is TRBJ1-5; D gene uncertain. CDR1 is GTSNPN, CDR2 SVGIG, per germline (reference sequence). This CDR3 is 13 amino acids long. V was shortened by 5 bases and J by 5 bases, with 13 bases between the two germline ends. DNA of the CDR3: TGTGCCTGGTCCCGTGAAGTAGATCAGCCCCAGCATTTT. Translating it yields CAWSREVDQPQHF. The entire variable domain, with the rest obtained from reference TRBV30 and TRBJ1-5, is as follows: SQTIHQWPATLVQPVGSPLSLECTVEGTSNPNLYWYRQAAGRGLQLLFYSVGIGQISSEVPQNLSASRPQDRQFILSSKKLLLSDSGFYLCAWSREVDQPQHFGDGTRLSIL.

The chain links TRBV4-2 to TRBJ2-3; TRBD2 matches 7 bases. Per the germline V gene, CDR1 is LGHNA and CDR2 is YNFKEQ. CDR3 length: 18 residues. The V segment lost 1 base and the J segment 0 bases; nucleotides outside the gene matches: 10. The CDR3 DNA sequence: TGTGCCAGCAGCCAAGTACAACGGGCGGGGGTCAGCACAGATACGCAGTATTTT. This encodes CASSQVQRAGVSTDTQYF.

V gene TRBV28 combines with J gene TRBJ1-2; 8 bases line up with TRBD1. This CDR3 has 14 residues. Germline V gives CDR1 MDHEN, CDR2 SYDVKM. The junction had 5 bases not matched to a gene; V was cut back by 1 base and J by 7 bases. The chain's CDR3 is CASSLLAGGFGYTF. The CDR3 coding sequence is TGTGCCAGCAGTTTATTGGCAGGGGGCTTTGGCTACACCTTC.

A single count supports this clone. The chain's CDR3 is CASSPGKGTNLNEQYF. CDR3 nucleotides: TGTGCCAGCAGTCCCGGTAAGGGGACTAACCTAAACGAGCAGTACTTC. The genes are TRBV2 and TRBJ2-7, with 7 bases fitting TRBD2. J was trimmed by 5 bases and V by 5 bases; bases with no gene match: 15. Germline V gene data show CDR1 as SNHLY and CDR2 as FYNNEI. The CDR3 runs 16 residues.

The rearrangement joins TRBV28 to TRBJ2-7, with 8 bases aligning to TRBD1. CDR1 and CDR2 (germline): MDHEN, SYDVKM. This CDR3 spans 14 amino acids. The J segment lost 2 bases and the V segment lost 7 bases, leaving 7 bases of the junction unmatched. DNA of the CDR3: TGTGCCAGCATTTCCGGGACAGGCACCTACGAGCAGTACTTC. This sequence encodes CASISGTGTYEQYF.

The rearrangement links TRBV5-6 to TRBJ2-4; D may be TRBD1 (6 bases). The CDR3 is made up of 15 amino acids. Germline V gene data show CDR1 as SGHDT and CDR2 as YYEEEE. Trimming pared 2 bases from V and 0 bases from J, leaving 9 bases between. In DNA form, the CDR3 reads TGTGCCAGCAGCTTACTACAGGGAGCCAAAAACATTCAGTACTTC. Residues: CASSLLQGAKNIQYF.

The chain recombines TRBV30 with TRBJ2-2, with a weak D call TRBD2 (5 bases). The V end was cut by 6 bases, the J end by 5 bases, with 7 bases between. The CDR3 extends over 11 amino acids. The germline gives CDR1 GTSNPN, CDR2 SVGIG (reference sequence). DNA for the CDR3: TGTGCCTGCCGGGGTACCGGGGAGCTGTTTTTT. Protein sequence: CACRGTGELFF.

The chain employs TRBV2 and TRBJ2-2, with 8 nucleotides matching TRBD1. V dropped 4 bases and J dropped 13; count of bases not matched to a gene: 5. Germline V gene lookup returns CDR1 SNHLY and CDR2 FYNNEI. The CDR3 is 12 residues long. As DNA, the CDR3 is TGTGCCAGCAGTGGAACAGGGGGAAGGCTGTTTTTT. Residues: CASSGTGGRLFF. Full variable domain (outside the CDR3, taken from reference TRBV2 and TRBJ2-2): EPEVTQTPSHQVTQMGQEVILRCVPISNHLYFYWYRQILGQKVEFLVSFYNNEISEKSEIFDDQFSVERPDGSNFTLKIRSTKLEDSAMYFCASSGTGGRLFFGEGSRLTVL.

The chain combines TRBV5-6 with TRBJ2-1; 8 bases line up with TRBD2. Losses at the gene ends were 4 bases for V and 7 bases for J; bases not matched to a gene: 7. CDR3 size: 14 residues. Germline V gives CDR1 SGHDT, CDR2 YYEEEE. The CDR3: CASSPGTSFNEQFF. CDR3 DNA sequence: TGTGCCAGCAGCCCGGGGACTAGTTTTAATGAGCAGTTCTTC. The full variable domain, with the rest looked up from reference TRBV5-6 and TRBJ2-1, is DAGVTQSPTHLIKTRGQQVTLRCSPKSGHDTVSWYQQALGQGPQFIFQYYEEEERQRGNFPDRFSGHQFPNYSSELNVNALLLGDSALYLCASSPGTSFNEQFFGPGTRLTVL.